These 26 T cell receptor beta chains were all obtained from the same sample, sequenced in a study of blood T cell repertoires in COVID-19. Method: immunoSEQ multiplex PCR; TCRdb's copy keeps in-frame clones and lacks some. The top ten clones hold about 6% of a sample with more than 250,000 clones, roughly 90% of them seen once. Material for sequencing was peripheral blood. Receptors originate from a man aged 18-30 years who had recovered from COVID-19.

The chain couples TRBV4-3 to TRBJ2-1, with 9 bases lining up with TRBD2. Germline-derived CDR1 and CDR2 are LGHNA and YSLEER. CDR3 length: 19 amino acids. Trimming took 1 base from V and 0 from J; bases not matched to a gene: 10. CDR3 loop: CASSQGSSGARPSYNEQFF. The CDR3 DNA sequence: TGCGCCAGCAGCCAAGGGTCTAGCGGGGCCCGTCCCTCCTACAATGAGCAGTTCTTC.

V gene TRBV24-1 combines with J gene TRBJ2-1, with TRBD2 matching 8 bases. CDR1 and CDR2 (germline): KGHDR, SFDVKD. J lost 5 bases, V lost 3 bases, and 11 bases had no gene match. The CDR3 covers 17 residues. The CDR3 sequence: CATSDGAGSGSNNEQFF. CDR3 DNA: TGTGCCACCAGTGATGGGGCGGGGAGCGGGAGTAACAATGAGCAGTTCTTC.

V is TRBV19 and J is TRBJ2-5, with TRBD1 matching over 7 bases. The V and J ends lost 6 bases and 5 bases, in that order; junction bases with no gene match: 6. Germline lookup yields CDR1 LNHDA and CDR2 SQIVND (reference sequence). The CDR3 runs to 13 residues. The CDR3 loop reads CASSRDSGETQYF. The CDR3 region has the DNA TGTGCCAGTAGCCGGGACAGTGGGGAGACCCAGTACTTC.

Notes on this clone: Other nucleotide sequences from this sample produce the same CDR3. This chain links TRBV5-6 with TRBJ1-1, with a possible D match to TRBD1 (5 bases). Trimming took off 2 bases at V and 3 bases at J, with 11 bases between the two ends. CDR3 size: 14 residues. Germline V gene sequence: CDR1 SGHDT, CDR2 YYEEEE. The CDR3 spells CASSFRDRDTEAFF. The CDR3 coding sequence is TGTGCCAGCAGCTTCCGAGACAGAGACACTGAAGCTTTCTTT.

The chain couples TRBV2 to TRBJ1-5; D is uncertain. The CDR3 loop spans 15 amino acids. V dropped 6 bases and J dropped 4 bases, with 16 bases sitting between them. Germline V lookup: CDR1 SNHLY, CDR2 FYNNEI. CDR3 loop: CASRTTAEGNQPQHF. Written as DNA, the CDR3 is TGTGCCAGCAGGACAACAGCGGAGGGAAATCAGCCCCAGCATTTT.

This clone was found once. Its ends do not fully match the called genes, so a read error is possible. The J gene is TRBJ1-1, the V gene TRBV5-6; 8 bases line up with TRBD1. Germline V lookup: CDR1 SGHDT, CDR2 YYEEEE. The CDR3 covers 16 residues. The CDR3: CASSSIPGQENPEAFF. In nucleotides, the CDR3 is TGTGCCAGCAGCTCTATTCCGGGACAGGAGAACCCTGAAGCTTTCTTT.

This clone came up a few times. The rearrangement uses TRBV5-6 and TRBJ1-2, with 7 bases fitting TRBD1. The germline V gene encodes CDR1 SGHDT and CDR2 YYEEEE. V was pared by 0 bases and J by 8 bases, with 16 bases of the junction left unmatched. This CDR3 is built from 17 residues. The DNA of the CDR3 is TGTGCCAGCAGCTTGGATGAGGGGGGCCGGGACAGAAAAGGCTACACCTTC. It yields the protein CASSLDEGGRDRKGYTF.

The chain joins TRBV7-9 to TRBJ2-1; 12 bases agree with TRBD2. With V trimmed by 5 bases and J by 8 bases, 10 bases remained unmatched. The CDR3 runs 16 residues. The V gene's germline CDR1 is SEHNR and CDR2 FQNEAQ (reference sequence). CDR3 residues: CASSLGLAGGQHEQFF. The CDR3 DNA follows: TGTGCCAGCAGCCTCGGGCTAGCGGGAGGGCAGCATGAGCAGTTCTTC. Filled out from reference TRBV7-9 and TRBJ2-1, the complete variable domain reads DTGVSQNPRHKITKRGQNVTFRCDPISEHNRLYWYRQTLGQGPEFLTYFQNEAQLEKSRLLSDRFSAERPKGSFSTLEIQRTEQGDSAMYLCASSLGLAGGQHEQFFGPGTRLTVL.

This chain connects TRBV4-1 to TRBJ2-1, with 7 bases identical to TRBD1. From germline, CDR1 is MGHRA and CDR2 YSYEKL. V was clipped by 5 bases and J by 6 bases; unmatched bases: 13. The CDR3 has 16 amino acids. CDR3 coding DNA: TGCGCCAGCAGCATCCGGACAGGCGAGACCCCCAATGAGCAGTTCTTC. Translated, it gives CASSIRTGETPNEQFF.

The CDR3 spells CASSLTADTQYF. The CDR3 bases are TGTGCCAGCAGTTTAACTGCAGATACGCAGTATTTT. V gene TRBV12-3 or TRBV12-4 combines with J gene TRBJ2-3, with D hard to call. V was pared by 2 bases and J by 4 bases, with 4 bases between. This CDR3 has 12 residues.

The chain is built from TRBV12-3 or TRBV12-4 and TRBJ1-2, with 8 bases aligning to TRBD1. The CDR3 is made up of 13 amino acids. After removal of 4 bases from V and 8 bases from J, the junction contained 6 bases not matched to a gene. CDR3 loop: CASSSDRAGGYTF. In nucleotides, the CDR3 is TGTGCCAGCAGTTCGGACAGGGCGGGCGGCTACACCTTC.

The CDR3 coding sequence is TGTGCCAGCAGCCCCGGGACGGGAGCCTACGAGCAGTACTTC. As protein: CASSPGTGAYEQYF. The V and J genes are TRBV7-3 and TRBJ2-7; possible D gene TRBD2, 6 bases. Germline V gene data show CDR1 as SGHTA and CDR2 as FQGTGA. V was cut by 5 bases and J by 2 bases, with 13 bases left in between. The CDR3 has 14 residues.

V gene TRBV4-1 combines with J gene TRBJ2-7, with 7 bases matching TRBD2. Per germline, CDR1 MGHRA and CDR2 YSYEKL. With 3 bases clipped from V and 7 bases from J, the junction kept 18 bases outside the gene matches. This CDR3 is 17 amino acids long. CDR3 loop: CASSHLPGGGVFLEQYF. CDR3 nucleotides: TGCGCCAGCAGCCATCTCCCAGGCGGGGGAGTCTTTTTGGAGCAGTACTTC.

The chain recombines TRBV5-5 with TRBJ2-3; D gene ambiguous. In germline, CDR1 is SGHKS, CDR2 YYEKEE (reference sequence). Trimming pared 6 bases from V and 0 bases from J, leaving 17 bases between. The CDR3 covers 16 residues. The chain's CDR3 is CASTLVGSYSTDTQYF. The CDR3 DNA reads as TGTGCCAGCACCCTGGTCGGTAGCTATAGCACAGATACGCAGTATTTT.

The chain employs TRBV9 and TRBJ1-2; TRBD1 matches at 7 bases. After removal of 0 bases from V and 4 bases from J, the junction contained 18 bases not matched to a gene. The CDR3 has 19 amino acids. The V gene's germline CDR1 is SGDLS and CDR2 YYNGEE. CDR3 DNA: TGTGCCAGCAGCGTAGTGGAGGCGTGGAAGGGGGCAGCTGGCTATGGCTACACCTTC. Translated, it gives CASSVVEAWKGAAGYGYTF.

The CDR3 is CASSLSRAKNIQYF. The CDR3 DNA reads TGTGCCAGCAGTTTATCCCGAGCCAAAAACATTCAGTACTTC. The chain uses TRBV27 and TRBJ2-4; D gene ambiguous. CDR1 and CDR2 (germline): MNHEY, SMNVEV (reference sequence). The CDR3 runs to 14 residues. The ends were cut back, 0 bases at V and 0 bases at J, with 3 bases in the middle.

This clone was found a few times. The J gene is TRBJ2-7, the V gene TRBV19; 10 bases are a match to TRBD2. The germline gives CDR1 LNHDA, CDR2 SQIVND (reference sequence). This CDR3 comprises 15 residues. After removal of 5 bases from V and 4 bases from J, the junction contained 8 bases not matched to a gene. As DNA, the CDR3 is TGTGCCAGTAGTGCTGAGCGGGAGGGGCATTACGAGCAGTACTTC. Its protein product is CASSAEREGHYEQYF.

This clone has just one count. V and J are TRBV14 and TRBJ2-2; 14 bases are shared with TRBD2. The CDR3 is 16 amino acids. Germline lookup yields CDR1 SGHDN and CDR2 FVKESK. J gave up 6 bases and V 0 bases, and 0 bases lay outside the gene matches. In nucleotides, the CDR3 is TGTGCCAGCAGCCAAGAGACTAGCGGGAGGGCCGGGGAGCTGTTTTTT. Translated: CASSQETSGRAGELFF.

The V gene is TRBV30, the J gene TRBJ2-3, with a tentative D call TRBD2 (6 bases). This CDR3 is 15 amino acids long. Germline assignment: CDR1 GTSNPN and CDR2 SVGIG (reference sequence). With 2 bases removed from V and 3 bases from J, the gap between germline ends came to 15 bases. CDR3: CAWSPTGAWTDTQYF. CDR3 sequence (DNA): TGTGCCTGGAGTCCGACGGGAGCCTGGACAGATACGCAGTATTTT.

The chain joins TRBV19 to TRBJ2-1; the match to TRBD2 covers 9 bases. The CDR3 has 15 residues. J was trimmed by 4 bases and V by 1 base; bases with no gene match: 2. Germline-derived CDR1 and CDR2 are LNHDA and SQIVND (reference sequence). The CDR3 nucleotides are TGTGCCAGTAGTATAGGTAGCGGGAGTTACAATGAGCAGTTCTTC. As protein: CASSIGSGSYNEQFF.

The V and J genes are TRBV25-1 and TRBJ1-6, with D possibly matching TRBD1 (5 bases). With 6 bases removed from V and 5 bases from J, the gap between germline ends came to 11 bases. CDR1 is MGHDK, CDR2 SYGVNS, per germline. CDR3 size: 14 residues. The CDR3 is CASRSGRDNSPLHF. CDR3 DNA: TGTGCCAGCAGGTCAGGGCGAGATAATTCACCCCTCCACTTT. The full variable domain, in which reference TRBV25-1 and TRBJ1-6 provide the parts outside the CDR3, is EADIYQTPRYLVIGTGKKITLECSQTMGHDKMYWYQQDPGMELHLIHYSYGVNSTEKGDLSSESTVSRIRTEHFPLTLESARPSHTSQYLCASRSGRDNSPLHFGNGTRLTVT.

Worth noting for this clone: Other DNA sequences in the sample encode the same CDR3. J is TRBJ2-7 and V is TRBV27; TRBD1 aligns across 10 bases. Trimming removed 4 bases from V and 1 base from J; junction bases left unmatched: 1. The germline V gene encodes CDR1 MNHEY and CDR2 SMNVEV (reference sequence). This CDR3 has 14 amino acids. The CDR3 spells CASSWTGGSYEQYF. The CDR3 bases are TGTGCCAGCAGTTGGACAGGGGGATCCTACGAGCAGTACTTC.

The chain combines TRBV25-1 with TRBJ2-2, with a possible D match to TRBD1 (5 bases). In germline, CDR1 is MGHDK, CDR2 SYGVNS. Trimming left V 3 bases short and J 7 bases short, with 9 bases between. The CDR3 length is 13 residues. The CDR3: CASSDYRNGELFF. The CDR3 nucleotides are TGTGCCAGCAGTGACTACAGGAACGGGGAGCTGTTTTTT.

The rearrangement joins TRBV16 to TRBJ1-1, with 7 bases identical to TRBD1. This CDR3 contains 15 residues. The trim removed 2 bases at V and 0 bases at J, leaving 3 bases unmatched. Germline loops: CDR1 KGHSY, CDR2 FQNENV. The CDR3 nucleotides are TGTGCCAGCAGCCAAAGGGGACAGATGAACACTGAAGCTTTCTTT. This sequence encodes CASSQRGQMNTEAFF.

This chain uses TRBV18 with TRBJ2-1, with D unresolved. CDR3 length equals 15 residues. The germline gives CDR1 KGHSH, CDR2 LQKENI. With 6 bases removed from V and 6 bases from J, the gap between germline ends came to 18 bases. The CDR3 nucleotides are TGTGCCAGCTCTCAATCCCTGACTGATTTCAATGAGCAGTTCTTC. This translates into CASSQSLTDFNEQFF.

The chain couples TRBV28 to TRBJ2-7, with TRBD2 matching 9 bases. Germline CDR1 and CDR2: MDHEN and SYDVKM. Germline trimming cut 7 bases from V and 7 bases from J; bases unmatched to any gene: 14. This CDR3 region has 15 residues. The CDR3 region is CASNTLGLASEEQYF. CDR3 nucleotides: TGTGCCAGCAACACCCTCGGACTAGCGAGCGAGGAGCAGTACTTC. Full variable domain (rest looked up from reference TRBV28 and TRBJ2-7): DVKVTQSSRYLVKRTGEKVFLECVQDMDHENMFWYRQDPGLGLRLIYFSYDVKMKEKGDIPEGYSVSREKKERFSLILESASTNQTSMYLCASNTLGLASEEQYFGPGTRLTVT.